This T cell receptor (beta chain) appears in the sequencing data of a study of blood T cells in healthy people across ages. CDR3 length: 15 residues. V lost 1 base, J lost 7 bases, and 13 bases lay in between. Combining a sample-barcoded 5' primer with a J-beta primer mix, a second PCR ran for roughly 6 to 12 cycles. MiXCR, run by TCRdb on the 5' RACE reads, gives a single entry per CDR3 protein. The data show around 1,500,000 distinct CDR3 sequences, roughly 27% seen once. The source of this sequence is a woman in her thirties in good health. The sequenced sample was blood. The chain recombines TRBV12-3 or TRBV12-4 with TRBJ2-2; D possibly corresponds to TRBD1 (5 bases). The DNA of the CDR3 is TGTGCCAGCAGTTTAGGGCCAGGGCATGGCGGGGAGCTGTTTTTT. Protein product: CASSLGPGHGGELFF.